These 27 T cell receptor beta chains originate from one sample sequenced in a study of shared clonotypes between healthy human individuals. The data were produced by immunoSEQ multiplex PCR, yet TCRdb's version contains in-frame clones alone and is incomplete. The sample lists roughly 2,300,000 clones; 85% to 95% were seen once. The specimen sequenced was naive CD4+ T cells from PBMCs. Subset described: CD45RA+ positively selected. These receptors were taken from a man between 18 and 29 years old in good health. Some clones in this sample may be carry-over from other donors' samples.

This chain connects TRBV7-3 to TRBJ2-5, with a tentative D call TRBD1 (5 bases). The CDR3 is 15 residues long. Germline loops: CDR1 SGHTA, CDR2 FQGTGA. V was shortened by 5 bases and J by 3 bases, with 16 bases between the two germline ends. CDR3 amino acids: CASSLGVGREETQYF. CDR3 coding DNA: TGTGCCAGCAGCCTAGGGGTGGGTCGGGAAGAGACCCAGTACTTC.

The rearrangement links TRBV12-5 to TRBJ2-2, with D uncertain. There are 17 residues in the CDR3. The germline CDR1 and CDR2 sequences are LGHNT and FRNRAP. The V end lost 1 base, the J end lost 2 bases, and 14 bases lay between the germline ends. The CDR3 here is CASGLARYGPNTGELFF. In DNA form, the CDR3 reads TGTGCTAGTGGTTTGGCCAGGTATGGACCAAACACCGGGGAGCTGTTTTTT.

This clone was seen only a few times. The genes are TRBV27 and TRBJ1-1; 7 bases agree with TRBD1. Trimming took 3 bases from V and 4 from J; bases not matched to a gene: 14. This CDR3 has 17 amino acids. Looked up from germline, CDR1 is MNHEY and CDR2 is SMNVEV (reference sequence). CDR3 protein: CASSFDYTGAKGTEAFF. The CDR3, as DNA: TGTGCCAGCAGTTTCGACTATACAGGGGCTAAGGGCACTGAAGCTTTCTTT.

The chain carries TRBV30 and TRBJ1-5, with D hard to call. The CDR3 has 13 residues. Germline assignment: CDR1 GTSNPN and CDR2 SVGIG (reference sequence). V was clipped by 3 bases and J by 3 bases, with 9 bases between them. CDR3 loop: CAWSPTPNQPQHF. In nucleotides, the CDR3 is TGTGCCTGGAGCCCAACCCCCAATCAGCCCCAGCATTTT. The whole variable domain, filled in from reference TRBV30 and TRBJ1-5, reads SQTIHQWPATLVQPVGSPLSLECTVEGTSNPNLYWYRQAAGRGLQLLFYSVGIGQISSEVPQNLSASRPQDRQFILSSKKLLLSDSGFYLCAWSPTPNQPQHFGDGTRLSIL.

The CDR3 DNA sequence: TGTGCCAGCAGTTTGACTAGCGGGACCCCGCGGGGGCAGTTCTTC. As protein: CASSLTSGTPRGQFF. The J gene is TRBJ2-1, the V gene TRBV28; 11 positions agree with TRBD2. CDR1 and CDR2 from the germline V gene are MDHEN and SYDVKM. There are 15 residues in the CDR3. The V segment lost 3 bases and the J segment 12 bases; nucleotides outside the gene matches: 10.

The chain carries TRBV2 and TRBJ2-1; possible D gene TRBD1, 5 bases. The CDR3 has 15 residues. The germline CDR1 and CDR2 sequences are SNHLY and FYNNEI. V gave up 6 bases and J gave up 2 bases, with 14 bases separating them. The CDR3 coding sequence is TGTGCCAGCAGAGGTGGCGACAGAGCCTACAATGAGCAGTTCTTC. This encodes CASRGGDRAYNEQFF.

The chain joins TRBV28 to TRBJ2-5; D may be TRBD1 (8 bases). The CDR3 is made up of 15 amino acids. Trimming left V 4 bases short and J 10 bases short, with 22 bases between. The V gene's germline CDR1 is MDHEN and CDR2 SYDVKM. The CDR3 sequence is CASSSAQGGKVGQYF. The DNA for the CDR3 is TGTGCCAGCAGTTCTGCACAGGGGGGGAAGGTGGGCCAGTACTTC.

The rearrangement uses TRBV6-1 and TRBJ1-1; 7 nucleotides match TRBD1. Germline values: CDR1 MNHNS, CDR2 SASEGT. The CDR3 runs 14 residues. The trim removed 6 bases at V and 2 bases at J, leaving 6 bases unmatched. The CDR3 DNA reads TGTGCCAGCAGGGTGGACAGGCAAAACACTGAAGCTTTCTTT. It codes for CASRVDRQNTEAFF.

This chain joins TRBV5-1 and TRBJ1-2; TRBD1 aligns across 10 bases. In germline, CDR1 is SGHRS, CDR2 YFSETQ. Trimming removed 0 bases from V and 0 bases from J; junction bases left unmatched: 5. The CDR3 length is 17 residues. CDR3 bases: TGCGCCAGCAGCTTGGGGACAGGGGGTTCTACTAACTATGGCTACACCTTC. It encodes CASSLGTGGSTNYGYTF.

The chain recombines TRBV2 with TRBJ1-2; D possibly corresponds to TRBD1 (5 bases). The length of the CDR3 is 14 residues. Trimming removed 2 bases at V and 3 bases at J, with 10 bases between. Germline-derived CDR1 and CDR2 are SNHLY and FYNNEI. Here the CDR3 reads CASSEPAGHYGYTF. The CDR3 DNA sequence: TGTGCCAGCAGTGAACCGGCAGGGCACTATGGCTACACCTTC.

This chain links TRBV9 with TRBJ2-7; D is perhaps TRBD2 (5 bases). V was pared by 0 bases and J by 6 bases, with 13 bases between. This CDR3 has 14 residues. Germline lookup yields CDR1 SGDLS and CDR2 YYNGEE. CDR3 coding DNA: TGTGCCAGCAGCGTAGGGCCCATCGGAGGCGAGCAGTACTTC. Protein product: CASSVGPIGGEQYF.

The count of this clone is one. The chain links TRBV7-9 to TRBJ2-2, with a weak D call TRBD2 (5 bases). Germline CDR1 and CDR2: SEHNR and FQNEAQ (reference sequence). CDR3 length equals 15 residues. Trimming left V 1 base short and J 5 bases short, with 11 bases between. CDR3 sequence: CASSLDAGLTGELFF. The CDR3 DNA follows: TGTGCCAGCAGCTTAGACGCGGGTCTAACCGGGGAGCTGTTTTTT.

The chain combines TRBV28 with TRBJ1-2, with TRBD1 matching over 7 bases. Trimming removed 4 bases from V and 7 bases from J; junction bases left unmatched: 12. Germline-derived CDR1 and CDR2 are MDHEN and SYDVKM. This CDR3 is 15 amino acids long. CDR3 sequence reads: CASSSPPGGEGGYTF. In nucleotides, the CDR3 is TGTGCCAGCAGTTCCCCGCCAGGGGGGGAGGGTGGCTACACCTTC.

The chain uses TRBV6-5 and TRBJ2-7, with D possibly TRBD2 on 5 matching bases. V lost 1 base to trimming and J lost 3 bases, with 10 bases between them. CDR1 MNHEY and CDR2 SVGAGI come from the germline V gene. This CDR3 contains 14 residues. CDR3 DNA sequence: TGTGCCAGCAGTTACTGGGAGCCGTTCTACGAGCAGTACTTC. Amino acid sequence: CASSYWEPFYEQYF.

V and J are TRBV11-3 and TRBJ1-1; a possible D gene is TRBD1 (5 bases). Germline lookup yields CDR1 SGHNT and CDR2 YENEEA. The V end lost 5 bases, the J end lost 0 bases, and 10 bases lay between the germline ends. The CDR3 covers 14 residues. The CDR3 protein is CASSARGLNTEAFF. The DNA of the CDR3 is TGTGCCAGCAGCGCGAGGGGACTGAACACTGAAGCTTTCTTT.

This clone showed up just once. The chain carries TRBV5-1 and TRBJ2-3; possibly TRBD2 for D (5 bases). Germline assignment: CDR1 SGHRS and CDR2 YFSETQ. This CDR3 has 14 amino acids. V lost 4 bases and J 7 bases, leaving 16 bases between the germline ends. As DNA, the CDR3 is TGCGCCAGCAGCCCCTCCCTTGGAGGAAATACGCAGTATTTT. Residues: CASSPSLGGNTQYF.

The V gene is TRBV4-3, the J gene TRBJ2-7; D not certain. There are 15 residues in the CDR3. With 0 bases removed from V and 0 bases from J, the gap between germline ends came to 9 bases. Germline V gene lookup returns CDR1 LGHNA and CDR2 YSLEER. In DNA, the CDR3 is TGCGCCAGCAGCCAAGAACAGTTCAGCTCCTACGAGCAGTACTTC. As protein: CASSQEQFSSYEQYF.

The V and J genes are TRBV29-1 and TRBJ1-1, with 8 positions matching TRBD1. This CDR3 is 16 amino acids long. Trimming took 6 bases from V and 0 from J; bases not matched to a gene: 12. Germline V gene sequence: CDR1 SQVTM, CDR2 ANQGSEA. This CDR3 reads CSVASRTGNMNTEAFF. The CDR3 nucleotides read TGCAGCGTCGCTAGCCGGACAGGGAACATGAACACTGAAGCTTTCTTT.

For this clone: This sample includes further DNA sequences coding for the same CDR3. The CDR3 region is CASSPGGGNQPQHF. The CDR3 coding sequence is TGTGCCAGCAGTCCAGGGGGCGGGAATCAGCCCCAGCATTTT. This rearrangement joins TRBV6-5 to TRBJ1-5; 8 nucleotides match TRBD1. V gave up 5 bases and J gave up 4 bases; unmatched junction bases: 4. The germline V gene has CDR1 MNHEY and CDR2 SVGAGI. The CDR3 has 14 residues.

A word on this clone: This same CDR3 is encoded by further DNA sequences in the sample. The J gene is TRBJ2-6, the V gene TRBV5-1, with D possibly TRBD2 on 6 matching bases. CDR3 length equals 15 residues. Deletions cut 4 bases from V and 0 bases from J, with 8 bases between. Germline values: CDR1 SGHRS, CDR2 YFSETQ. The CDR3: CASSLGGSGANVLTF. Here the CDR3 DNA reads TGCGCCAGCAGCCTCGGGGGCTCTGGGGCCAACGTCCTGACTTTC.

The rearrangement links TRBV7-9 to TRBJ2-2, with TRBD1 matching over 7 bases. This CDR3 is built from 14 residues. Germline loops: CDR1 SEHNR, CDR2 FQNEAQ (reference sequence). J lost 4 bases, V lost 4 bases, and 3 bases had no gene match. CDR3 region: CASSSQGITGELFF. CDR3 nucleotide sequence: TGTGCCAGCAGCTCACAGGGGATCACCGGGGAGCTGTTTTTT.

V usage is TRBV28 and J usage is TRBJ1-5, with D tentatively TRBD1 (5 bases). This CDR3 has 14 residues. Trimming removed 5 bases from V and 5 bases from J, with 13 bases in between. Germline V CDR1 and CDR2: MDHEN, SYDVKM. The CDR3 loop is CASSQNTGDQPQHF. For the CDR3, the DNA is TGTGCCAGCAGTCAAAACACAGGAGATCAGCCCCAGCATTTT.

This sequence joins TRBV28 and TRBJ1-6; D is perhaps TRBD1 (5 bases). The length of the CDR3 is 15 residues. CDR1 MDHEN and CDR2 SYDVKM come from the germline V gene. V was trimmed by 10 bases and J by 7 bases, leaving 20 bases between them. CDR3 in amino acids: CAILTGTTGNSPLHF. The CDR3 DNA sequence: TGTGCCATCCTTACCGGGACGACGGGGAATTCACCCCTCCACTTT.

This chain joins TRBV6-1 and TRBJ2-7, with D uncertain. Germline CDR1 and CDR2: MNHNS and SASEGT. V lost 7 bases and J 3 bases, leaving 7 bases between the germline ends. This CDR3 spans 11 amino acids. CDR3: CASNKNYEQYF. The CDR3 DNA sequence: TGTGCCAGCAATAAGAACTACGAGCAGTACTTC.

This clone was seen once. The rearrangement links TRBV25-1 to TRBJ2-3, with a tentative D call TRBD2 (5 bases). The length of the CDR3 is 11 residues. Germline V gives CDR1 MGHDK, CDR2 SYGVNS. V lost 3 bases and J lost 9, with 7 bases in between. The CDR3 bases are TGTGCCAGCAGTGACCGAGGGACGCAGTATTTT. Translation: CASSDRGTQYF.

V and J are TRBV11-2 and TRBJ2-7; D perhaps matches TRBD1 (6 bases). Per the germline V gene, CDR1 is SGHAT and CDR2 is FQNNGV. This CDR3 is 15 amino acids long. Trimming stripped 0 bases from V and 8 bases from J, with 17 bases between. The CDR3 spells CASSLDHRMGAQQYF. DNA for the CDR3: TGTGCCAGCAGCTTAGATCACAGGATGGGGGCACAGCAGTACTTC.

The chain links TRBV5-1 to TRBJ1-2; D remains unclear. Germline CDR1 and CDR2: SGHRS and YFSETQ. V shed 0 bases and J shed 4 bases, with 13 bases lying between them. This CDR3 is built from 15 residues. CDR3 amino acids: CASSLVDPSFYGYTF. CDR3 coding DNA: TGCGCCAGCAGCTTGGTCGACCCATCGTTCTATGGCTACACCTTC.